This TCR beta chain was documented in a study of beta chain features in type 1 diabetes. Germline V gene lookup returns CDR1 SQVTM and CDR2 ANQGSEA. V gave up 4 bases and J gave up 6 bases, with 10 bases separating them. CDR3 length: 11 residues. The study reverse transcribed the entire isolated RNA, so it sequenced expressed TCRB transcripts. This table comes from immunoSEQ multiplex PCR, and its TCRdb copy is limited to in-frame clones, with some not included. Here the sample spans about 240,000 clones, 25% to 30% being singletons. The chain combines TRBV29-1 with TRBJ2-7; D remains unclear. The origin of this receptor is a man in his thirties or forties in good health. Sequenced sample: central memory CD4+ T cells from blood. CDR3 in amino acids: CSVVARTEQYF. CDR3 nucleotides: TGCAGCGTTGTGGCGAGGACCGAGCAGTACTTC.